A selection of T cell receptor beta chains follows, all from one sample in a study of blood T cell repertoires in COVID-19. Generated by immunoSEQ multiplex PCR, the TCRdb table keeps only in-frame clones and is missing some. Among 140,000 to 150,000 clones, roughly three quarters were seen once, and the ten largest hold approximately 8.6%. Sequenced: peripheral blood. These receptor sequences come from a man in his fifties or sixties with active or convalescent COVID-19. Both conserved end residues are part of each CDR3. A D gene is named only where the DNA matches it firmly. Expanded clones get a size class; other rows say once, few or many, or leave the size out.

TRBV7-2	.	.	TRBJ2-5	CASNKFTSYLQETQYF	TGTGCCAGCAACAAATTCACTAGTTATCTACAAGAGACCCAGTACTTC
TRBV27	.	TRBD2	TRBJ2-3	CASRQGLGLAGETSTDTQYF	TGTGCCAGCAGACAAGGACTCGGACTAGCGGGAGAGACTAGCACAGATACGCAGTATTTT
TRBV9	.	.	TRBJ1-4	CASSVGGGSGNEKLFF	TGTGCCAGCAGCGTAGGGGGGGGCAGTGGGAATGAAAAACTGTTTTTT
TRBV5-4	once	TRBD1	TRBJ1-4	CASSSNRQGPNEKLFF	TGTGCCAGCAGTTCCAACCGACAGGGGCCTAATGAAAAACTGTTTTTT
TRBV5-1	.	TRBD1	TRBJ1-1	CASDSTGVNPEAFF	TGCGCCAGCGACTCGACAGGGGTCAACCCTGAAGCTTTCTTT
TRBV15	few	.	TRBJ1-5	CATSRGWQSNQPQHF	TGTGCCACCAGCAGAGGTTGGCAGAGCAATCAGCCCCAGCATTTT
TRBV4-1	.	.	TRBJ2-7	CASSQYGAYEQYF	TGCGCCAGCAGCCAGTACGGAGCCTACGAGCAGTACTTC
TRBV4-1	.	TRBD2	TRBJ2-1	CASSQERLAGGPDNEQFF	TGCGCCAGCAGCCAAGAAAGGCTAGCGGGAGGGCCGGACAATGAGCAGTTCTTC
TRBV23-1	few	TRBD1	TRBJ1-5	CASSLDRGIQPQHF	TGCGCCAGCAGTCTCGACAGGGGGATCCAGCCCCAGCATTTT
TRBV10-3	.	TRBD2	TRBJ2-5	CAISLAGDETQYF	TGTGCCATCAGCCTAGCGGGGGATGAGACCCAGTACTTC
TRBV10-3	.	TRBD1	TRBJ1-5	CAISEGQGENQPQHF	TGTGCCATCAGTGAAGGACAGGGTGAGAATCAGCCCCAGCATTTT
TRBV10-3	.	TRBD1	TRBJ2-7	CAIRGAGTGSSYEQYF	TGTGCCATCAGGGGGGCCGGGACAGGGAGCTCCTACGAGCAGTACTTC
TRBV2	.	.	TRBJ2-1	CASTGVGDNEQFF	TGTGCCAGCACAGGGGTCGGAGACAATGAGCAGTTCTTC
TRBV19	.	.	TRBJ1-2	CASSPTGSSNYGYTF	TGTGCCAGTAGTCCTACAGGGTCGTCCAACTATGGCTACACCTTC
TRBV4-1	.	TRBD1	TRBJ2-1	CASSQEQDLTGQAYNEQFF	TGCGCCAGCAGCCAAGAACAGGACCTTACGGGACAGGCCTACAATGAGCAGTTCTTC
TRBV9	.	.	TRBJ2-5	CASSANDQETQYF	TGTGCCAGCAGCGCCAATGACCAAGAGACCCAGTACTTC
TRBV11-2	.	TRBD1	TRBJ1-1	CASSLVPGQGMNTEAFF	TGTGCCAGCAGCCTAGTCCCCGGACAGGGCATGAACACTGAAGCTTTCTTT
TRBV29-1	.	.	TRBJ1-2	CSAGDRTQNYGYTF	TGCAGCGCGGGCGACCGGACACAAAACTATGGCTACACCTTC
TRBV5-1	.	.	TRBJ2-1	CASSLGLGVSNEQFF	TGCGCCAGCAGCTTGGGCCTAGGGGTAAGCAATGAGCAGTTCTTC
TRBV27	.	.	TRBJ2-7	CASSRTGGSYEQYF	TGTGCCAGCAGTAGGACCGGGGGATCATACGAGCAGTACTTC
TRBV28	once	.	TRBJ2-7	CASSPWEVGAYEQYF	TGTGCCAGCAGTCCTTGGGAGGTGGGCGCCTACGAGCAGTACTTC
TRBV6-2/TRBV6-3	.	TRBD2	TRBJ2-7	CASSSFGLGSYEQYF	TGTGCCAGCAGCTCCTTCGGACTAGGGTCCTACGAGCAGTACTTC
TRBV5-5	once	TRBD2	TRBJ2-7	CASSPFGGRSDEQYF	TGTGCCAGCAGCCCCTTTGGCGGGAGAAGCGACGAGCAGTACTTC
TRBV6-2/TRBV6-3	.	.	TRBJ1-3	CASSYSGGLGNTIYF	TGTGCCAGCAGTTACTCTGGAGGGCTTGGAAACACCATATATTTT
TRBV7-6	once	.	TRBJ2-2	CASSLALVAVNTGELFF	TGTGCCAGCAGCTTAGCTCTAGTGGCGGTGAACACCGGGGAGCTGTTTTTT
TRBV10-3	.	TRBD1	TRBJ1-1	CAISEFQGAMNTEAFF	TGTGCCATCAGTGAGTTTCAGGGGGCGATGAACACTGAAGCTTTCTTT
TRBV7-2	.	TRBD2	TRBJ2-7	CASSLEWTSGSKYF	TGTGCCAGCAGCTTAGAGTGGACTAGCGGGAGTAAGTACTTC
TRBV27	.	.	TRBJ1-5	CASRSRRSPDQPQHF	TGTGCCAGCAGATCCCGTCGGAGCCCAGATCAGCCCCAGCATTTT
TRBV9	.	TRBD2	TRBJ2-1	CASSGELAGVLYNEQFF	TGTGCCAGCAGCGGGGAACTAGCGGGAGTGTTATACAATGAGCAGTTCTTC
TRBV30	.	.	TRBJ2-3	CAWSPFQGDFASTDTQYF	TGTGCCTGGAGTCCTTTCCAAGGGGACTTCGCTAGCACAGATACGCAGTATTTT
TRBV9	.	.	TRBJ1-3	CASSVEGSSGNTIYF	TGTGCCAGCAGCGTAGAAGGGAGCTCTGGAAACACCATATATTTT
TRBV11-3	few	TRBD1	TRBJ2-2	CASSPGTGGLDTGELFF	TGTGCCAGCAGTCCCGGGACAGGGGGCTTGGACACCGGGGAGCTGTTTTTT
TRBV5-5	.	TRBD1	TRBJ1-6	CASSWGQGANSPLHF	TGTGCCAGCAGCTGGGGACAGGGGGCCAATTCACCCCTCCACTTT
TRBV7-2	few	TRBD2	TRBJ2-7	CASSPLGTSGRVSYEQYF	TGTGCCAGCAGCCCTCTTGGGACTAGCGGGAGGGTCTCCTACGAGCAGTACTTC
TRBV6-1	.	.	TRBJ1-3	CASSDLWTETSQNSGNTIYF	TGTGCCAGCAGTGACCTTTGGACAGAAACCAGCCAAAACTCTGGAAACACCATATATTTT
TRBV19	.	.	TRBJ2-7	CASSIRQSTYEQYF	TGTGCCAGTAGTATCCGACAGTCGACCTACGAGCAGTACTTC
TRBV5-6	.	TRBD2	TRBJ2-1	CASSLGTSGYNEQFF	TGTGCCAGCAGCTTGGGGACTAGCGGCTACAATGAGCAGTTCTTC
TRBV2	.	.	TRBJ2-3	CASSELAVAGQGRVESTDTQYF	TGTGCCAGCAGTGAGTTGGCCGTAGCGGGACAGGGAAGAGTGGAGAGCACAGATACGCAGTATTTT
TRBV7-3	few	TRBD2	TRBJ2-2	CASTLAGGWNTGELFF	TGTGCCAGCACACTAGCGGGAGGTTGGAACACCGGGGAGCTGTTTTTT
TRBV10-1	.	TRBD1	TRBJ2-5	CASSTGSETQYF	TGCGCCAGCTCGACAGGGTCGGAGACCCAGTACTTC
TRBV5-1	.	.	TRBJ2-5	CASSLSGGPETQYF	TGCGCCAGCAGCTTGTCAGGGGGGCCAGAGACCCAGTACTTC